Each of the 30 T cell receptor beta chains below was sequenced from the same sample in a study of cytomegalovirus exposure and HLA in healthy donors. The PCR was carried out with 60 Vbeta primers and 13 Jbeta primers. The protocol was immunoSEQ multiplex PCR, while the TCRdb copy is restricted to in-frame clones and leaves out a portion. This table has around 130,000 clones, more than 60% appearing once. The sample was PBMCs. These receptor sequences come from a middle-aged woman in good health and CMV-seropositive.

The chain carries TRBV6-5 and TRBJ1-3, with 9 bases identical to TRBD1. Germline V CDR1 and CDR2: MNHEY, SVGAGI. The V and J ends lost 5 bases and 5 bases, in that order; junction bases with no gene match: 7. This CDR3 comprises 15 residues. CDR3 in amino acids: CASSPGTGTRNTIYF. CDR3 bases: TGTGCCAGCAGTCCTGGGACAGGGACAAGAAACACCATATATTTT.

This clone was counted only a few times. V usage is TRBV4-3 and J usage is TRBJ1-3; 8 bases are a match to TRBD1. The germline CDR1 and CDR2 sequences are LGHNA and YSLEER. CDR3 length equals 16 residues. J lost 2 bases, V lost 0 bases, and 3 bases had no gene match. The CDR3 spells CASSQDPQGAGNTIYF. The DNA of the CDR3 is TGCGCCAGCAGCCAAGACCCACAGGGGGCTGGAAACACCATATATTTT.

DNA for the CDR3: TGCGCCAGCAGCTTGGTAGGGCGGGACACCGGGGAGCTGTTTTTT. This encodes CASSLVGRDTGELFF. The V gene is TRBV5-1, the J gene TRBJ2-2, with D possibly TRBD2 on 5 matching bases. From germline, CDR1 is SGHRS and CDR2 YFSETQ. Trimming left V 0 bases short and J 3 bases short, with 9 bases between. The CDR3 spans 15 residues.

The chain links TRBV4-1 to TRBJ2-1; tentative D call: TRBD2 (6 bases). Per the germline V gene, CDR1 is MGHRA and CDR2 is YSYEKL. Deletions cut 1 base from V and 4 bases from J, with 14 bases between. The CDR3 runs 16 residues. CDR3 residues: CASSQAGTPFYNEQFF. The CDR3 DNA reads as TGCGCCAGCAGCCAAGCCGGGACTCCTTTTTACAATGAGCAGTTCTTC.

The gene calls are TRBV7-8 and TRBJ2-2, with 9 bases identical to TRBD2. The V and J ends lost 1 base and 4 bases, in that order; junction bases with no gene match: 7. Germline V gives CDR1 SGHVS, CDR2 FQNEAQ. The CDR3 runs 17 residues. DNA of the CDR3: TGTGCCAGCAGCTTAGAGCGTAGCGGGAGAAGCACCGGGGAGCTGTTTTTT. The encoded protein is CASSLERSGRSTGELFF.

The V gene is TRBV28, the J gene TRBJ1-1, with a possible D match to TRBD1 (5 bases). V was clipped by 1 base and J by 7 bases, with 16 bases between them. Germline assignment: CDR1 MDHEN and CDR2 SYDVKM. The CDR3 has 15 residues. The CDR3 coding sequence is TGTGCCAGCAGTTTATCCGTATCGGGGGATAGTGAAGCTTTCTTT. Translated, it gives CASSLSVSGDSEAFF.

This clone was recorded only once. J is TRBJ2-4 and V is TRBV27; D is possibly TRBD2 (5 bases). CDR3 length equals 14 residues. CDR1 and CDR2 (germline): MNHEY, SMNVEV (reference sequence). V shed 2 bases and J shed 2 bases, with 7 bases lying between them. DNA for the CDR3: TGTGCCAGCAGTTTAGAGGGAACCAAAAACATTCAGTACTTC. This gives the protein CASSLEGTKNIQYF.

This chain joins TRBV2 and TRBJ1-5; D uncertain. The CDR3 runs to 13 residues. Germline V gene sequence: CDR1 SNHLY, CDR2 FYNNEI. Trimming removed 4 bases from V and 5 bases from J, with 9 bases in between. CDR3 sequence: CASSGDFDQPQHF. DNA of the CDR3: TGTGCCAGCAGTGGCGACTTCGATCAGCCCCAGCATTTT.

This clone was detected a few times. V gene TRBV28 combines with J gene TRBJ1-6; 7 nucleotides line up with TRBD1. The CDR3 loop spans 15 amino acids. Per germline, CDR1 MDHEN and CDR2 SYDVKM. Unmatched junction bases numbered 9, after V lost 1 base and J lost 12 bases. The CDR3 protein is CASSLSQGTARPLHF. The CDR3 DNA reads TGTGCCAGCAGTTTATCTCAGGGGACAGCAAGACCCCTCCACTTT.

The sample holds a few counts of this clone. This CDR3 reads CASSLDSGRNTEAFF. CDR3 bases: TGTGCCAGCAGCTTAGACTCTGGGAGGAACACTGAAGCTTTCTTT. This chain joins TRBV7-2 and TRBJ1-1, with unresolved D. Deletions cut 1 base from V and 1 base from J, with 10 bases between. The CDR3 has 15 amino acids. Germline CDR1 and CDR2: SGHTA and FQGNSA.

The chain employs TRBV7-2 and TRBJ1-2, with a weak D call TRBD1 (6 bases). This CDR3 is built from 14 residues. Trimming removed 1 base from V and 6 bases from J, with 12 bases in between. The germline CDR1 and CDR2 sequences are SGHTA and FQGNSA. In DNA, the CDR3 is TGTGCCAGCAGCTTAGACCCAGGGGTTGATGGCTACACCTTC. Translated: CASSLDPGVDGYTF.

J is TRBJ1-1 and V is TRBV10-3; D call uncertain. Between the trimmed V and J ends, which lost 6 bases and 6 bases, there was a span of 14 bases. This CDR3 is built from 13 residues. CDR1 is ENHRY, CDR2 SYGVKD, per germline. The CDR3 region is CAIRGQGGSEAFF. The DNA of the CDR3 is TGTGCCATCAGGGGTCAAGGAGGGTCTGAAGCTTTCTTT.

This clone was counted only a few times. This chain connects TRBV5-6 to TRBJ1-2; 9 nucleotides line up with TRBD1. The germline V gene has CDR1 SGHDT and CDR2 YYEEEE. The CDR3 is 12 residues long. Losses at the gene ends were 3 bases for V and 11 bases for J; bases not matched to a gene: 5. The CDR3 DNA sequence: TGTGCCAGCAGCTACGGACAGGGGAGTTACACCTTC. Protein product: CASSYGQGSYTF.

This chain connects TRBV28 to TRBJ1-5, with TRBD1 matching over 7 bases. In germline, CDR1 is MDHEN, CDR2 SYDVKM. The CDR3 sequence is 17 residues long. Trimming at V came to 0 bases and at J to 0 bases, leaving 5 bases not matched to a gene. The CDR3 bases are TGTGCCAGCAGTTTATGGACAGGGACCTATAGCAATCAGCCCCAGCATTTT. This encodes CASSLWTGTYSNQPQHF.

This clone was observed a handful of times. This chain uses TRBV7-2 with TRBJ1-1; no reliable D call. V was trimmed by 2 bases and J by 1 base, leaving 20 bases between them. This CDR3 has 18 amino acids. Germline V gene sequence: CDR1 SGHTA, CDR2 FQGNSA. CDR3 region: CASSLRAPGIGWNTEAFF. The CDR3, as DNA: TGTGCCAGCAGCTTAAGAGCGCCCGGGATAGGTTGGAACACTGAAGCTTTCTTT.

The chain links TRBV9 to TRBJ2-7, with a possible D match to TRBD1 (6 bases). The V end was cut by 4 bases, the J end by 6 bases, with 20 bases between. Germline assignment: CDR1 SGDLS and CDR2 YYNGEE. The CDR3 length is 15 residues. The CDR3 protein is CASSNVSGQPSEQYF. CDR3 DNA: TGTGCCAGCAGCAACGTCAGCGGACAGCCTTCCGAGCAGTACTTC.

This chain uses TRBV5-1 with TRBJ1-3, with 9 bases lining up with TRBD1. J gave up 7 bases and V 2 bases, and 7 bases lay outside the gene matches. This CDR3 region has 15 residues. Germline V gene lookup returns CDR1 SGHRS and CDR2 YFSETQ. The CDR3 here is CASSLDPGQGNTIYF. The CDR3 bases are TGCGCCAGCAGCTTAGATCCGGGACAGGGTAACACCATATATTTT. Together with reference TRBV5-1 and TRBJ1-3, the CDR3 gives the full variable domain: KAGVTQTPRYLIKTRGQQVTLSCSPISGHRSVSWYQQTPGQGLQFLFEYFSETQRNKGNFPGRFSGRQFSNSRSEMNVSTLELGDSALYLCASSLDPGQGNTIYFGEGSWLTVV.

This clone was counted once. The chain carries TRBV2 and TRBJ2-7; TRBD2 matches 8 bases. This CDR3 has 14 amino acids. Germline loops: CDR1 SNHLY, CDR2 FYNNEI. Losses at the gene ends were 9 bases for V and 0 bases for J; bases not matched to a gene: 7. The CDR3, as DNA: TGTGCCAGTGGTAGCGGGACACTCTCCTACGAGCAGTACTTC. Encoded protein: CASGSGTLSYEQYF.

The chain joins TRBV28 to TRBJ1-2; tentatively, D is TRBD1 (5 bases). V lost 7 bases and J lost 7, with 25 bases in between. The CDR3 has 16 amino acids. Germline CDR1 reads MDHEN; CDR2 reads SYDVKM. DNA of the CDR3: TGTGCCAGCATGAGGGAAGGGGCGGGGGGTAGTGGTGGCTACACCTTC. As protein: CASMREGAGGSGGYTF.

This chain uses TRBV9 with TRBJ1-2; D is perhaps TRBD1 (5 bases). The germline CDR1 and CDR2 sequences are SGDLS and YYNGEE. The V end was cut by 4 bases, the J end by 7 bases, with 17 bases between. CDR3 length: 14 residues. CDR3 DNA sequence: TGTGCCAGCAGCCCCGGAGGGGCCTCGGGTGGCTACACCTTC. Translating gives CASSPGGASGGYTF.

The rearrangement joins TRBV7-2 to TRBJ2-5; D unresolved. V gave up 3 bases and J gave up 6 bases, with 11 bases separating them. The CDR3 contains 13 residues. Germline CDR1 reads SGHTA; CDR2 reads FQGNSA. The DNA of the CDR3 is TGTGCCAGCAGCTTGAACAGCCGGCAGACCCAGTACTTC. Residues: CASSLNSRQTQYF.

The table lists this clone with a few counts. V and J are TRBV18 and TRBJ2-7, with D possibly matching TRBD1 (6 bases). Looked up from germline, CDR1 is KGHSH and CDR2 is LQKENI. The CDR3 length is 14 residues. The ends were cut back, 3 bases at V and 2 bases at J, with 11 bases in the middle. CDR3 protein: CASSPVRGTYEQYF. As DNA, the CDR3 is TGTGCCAGCTCACCGGTAAGGGGGACCTACGAGCAGTACTTC.

The chain employs TRBV4-2 and TRBJ1-3; D gene unclear. Germline CDR1 LGHNA, CDR2 YNFKEQ. Trimming stripped 1 base from V and 2 bases from J, with 12 bases between. CDR3 length equals 16 residues. CDR3 sequence (DNA): TGTGCCAGCAGCCAAGCGGGGTGGGGAACTGGAAACACCATATATTTT. Its translation is CASSQAGWGTGNTIYF.

The V gene is TRBV27, the J gene TRBJ2-3, with 10 nucleotides matching TRBD2. This CDR3 is built from 16 residues. Germline-derived CDR1 and CDR2 are MNHEY and SMNVEV (reference sequence). After removal of 4 bases from V and 5 bases from J, the junction contained 9 bases not matched to a gene. The CDR3 loop is CASSSLSGRGGDTQYF. Here the CDR3 DNA reads TGTGCCAGCAGTTCGTTAAGCGGGAGGGGTGGAGATACGCAGTATTTT.

This CDR3 is CASSFSGGNNQPQHF. CDR3 bases: TGTGCCAGCAGCTTCTCAGGGGGCAACAATCAGCCCCAGCATTTT. The V and J genes are TRBV4-2 and TRBJ1-5, with 8 bases aligning to TRBD1. The trim removed 5 bases at V and 3 bases at J, leaving 6 bases unmatched. Germline V lookup: CDR1 LGHNA, CDR2 YNFKEQ. The CDR3 has 15 amino acids.

The rearrangement links TRBV28 to TRBJ1-3; the D is unclear. CDR1 is MDHEN, CDR2 SYDVKM, per germline. This CDR3 comprises 10 residues. CDR3 in DNA: TGTGAGCCCGACTTAGGTGCCATATATTTT. It codes for CEPDLGAIYF.

The chain carries TRBV4-1 and TRBJ2-2; 9 bases fit TRBD1. With V trimmed by 8 bases and J by 6 bases, 10 bases remained unmatched. Germline loops: CDR1 MGHRA, CDR2 YSYEKL. The CDR3 spans 15 residues. The DNA of the CDR3 is TGCGCCAGCTCCGGACAGGGGCTGAGGGCCGGGGAGCTGTTTTTT. Encoded protein: CASSGQGLRAGELFF.

The chain uses TRBV18 and TRBJ2-7; tentative D call: TRBD2 (6 bases). The CDR3 contains 15 residues. Trimming took 6 bases from V and 2 from J, leaving 17 bases between them. In germline, CDR1 is KGHSH, CDR2 LQKENI. CDR3 amino acids: CASSTPGTGAYEQYF. The CDR3 DNA sequence: TGTGCCAGCTCGACTCCGGGGACGGGAGCCTACGAGCAGTACTTC.

The CDR3 protein is CASSGIAGCTDTQYF. The CDR3 DNA sequence: TGCGCCAGCAGTGGGATAGCGGGATGCACAGATACGCAGTATTTT. The chain carries TRBV10-1 and TRBJ2-3; TRBD2 aligns across 8 bases. Trimming took 4 bases from V and 1 from J; bases not matched to a gene: 4. Germline V CDR1 and CDR2: WNHNN, SYGVQD (reference sequence). CDR3 length equals 15 residues.

V usage is TRBV12-5 and J usage is TRBJ1-2, with TRBD1 as a possible D gene (6 bases). In germline, CDR1 is LGHNT, CDR2 FRNRAP. Trimming cost V 6 bases and J 6 bases, with 14 bases left between them. The CDR3 consists of 13 residues. The CDR3 loop reads CASGQGRGDGYTF. CDR3 DNA sequence: TGTGCTAGTGGACAGGGAAGGGGCGATGGCTACACCTTC.